The clone carrying this T cell receptor beta chain was seen a handful of times. The record originates from a study of cytomegalovirus exposure and HLA in healthy donors. In the PCR, 60 Vbeta and 13 Jbeta primers were used. TCRdb keeps only in-frame clones here, not all; method: immunoSEQ multiplex PCR. This sample has 100,000 to 120,000 clones, with around four fifths found just once. V lost 5 bases and J lost 1; bases outside the gene matches: 7. This CDR3 region has 18 residues. CDR1 SGHVS and CDR2 FQNEAQ come from the germline V gene. The sample comprised PBMCs. This sequence joins TRBV7-8 and TRBJ2-1; 14 bases are a match to TRBD2. The receptor was derived from a man between 25 and 39 years old in good health and CMV-seronegative. In DNA, the CDR3 is TGTGCCAGCAGCCTGACTAGCGGGGGGGCCTCGTCCTACAATGAGCAGTTCTTC. It is translated as CASSLTSGGASSYNEQFF. Variable domain in full (rest from reference TRBV7-8 and TRBJ2-1): GAGVSQSPRYKVAKRGQDVALRCDPISGHVSLFWYQQALGQGPEFLTYFQNEAQLDKSGLPSDRFFAERPEGSVSTLKIQRTQQEDSAVYLCASSLTSGGASSYNEQFFGPGTRLTVL.